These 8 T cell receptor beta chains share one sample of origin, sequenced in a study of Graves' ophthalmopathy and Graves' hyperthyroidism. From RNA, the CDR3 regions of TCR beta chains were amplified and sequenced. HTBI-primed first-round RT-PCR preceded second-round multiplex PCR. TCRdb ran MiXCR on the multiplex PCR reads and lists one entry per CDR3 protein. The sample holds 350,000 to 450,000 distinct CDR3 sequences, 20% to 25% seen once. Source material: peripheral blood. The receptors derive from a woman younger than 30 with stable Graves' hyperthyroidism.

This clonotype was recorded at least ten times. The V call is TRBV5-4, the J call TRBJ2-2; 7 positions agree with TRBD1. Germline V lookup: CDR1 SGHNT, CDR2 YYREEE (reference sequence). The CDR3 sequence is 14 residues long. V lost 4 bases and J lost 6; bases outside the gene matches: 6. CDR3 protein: CASSQYRGAGELFF. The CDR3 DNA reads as TGTGCCAGCAGCCAATACAGGGGAGCCGGGGAGCTGTTTTTT.

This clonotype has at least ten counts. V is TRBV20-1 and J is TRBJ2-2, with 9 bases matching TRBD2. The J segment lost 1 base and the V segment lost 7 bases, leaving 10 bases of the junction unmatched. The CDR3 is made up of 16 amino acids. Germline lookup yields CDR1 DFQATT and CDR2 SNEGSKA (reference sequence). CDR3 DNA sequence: TGCAGTGTAAAGAGTTTTAGCGGGGGGAACACCGGGGAGCTGTTTTTT. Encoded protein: CSVKSFSGGNTGELFF.

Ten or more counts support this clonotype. The CDR3 loop reads CASSLSGPLYEQYF. The CDR3 region has the DNA TGTGCCAGCAGTTTATCGGGACCCCTTTACGAGCAGTACTTC. The rearrangement uses TRBV12-3 or TRBV12-4 and TRBJ2-7, with D perhaps matching TRBD1 or TRBD2 (5 bases each). The CDR3 is 14 residues long. V gave up 2 bases and J gave up 4 bases, with 12 bases separating them.

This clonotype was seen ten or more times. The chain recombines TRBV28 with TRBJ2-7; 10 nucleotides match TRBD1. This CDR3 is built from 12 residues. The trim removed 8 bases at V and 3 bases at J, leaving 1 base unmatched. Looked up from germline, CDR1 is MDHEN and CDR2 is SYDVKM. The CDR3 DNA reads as TGTGCCAGCGGGGACAGGGGCTACGAGCAGTACTTC. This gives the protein CASGDRGYEQYF.

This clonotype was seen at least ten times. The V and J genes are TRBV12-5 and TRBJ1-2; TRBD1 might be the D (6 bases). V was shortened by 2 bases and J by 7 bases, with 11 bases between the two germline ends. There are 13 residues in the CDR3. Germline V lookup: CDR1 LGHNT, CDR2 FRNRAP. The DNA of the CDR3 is TGTGCTAGTGGTTTGTATCAGGGGATTGGCTACACCTTC. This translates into CASGLYQGIGYTF. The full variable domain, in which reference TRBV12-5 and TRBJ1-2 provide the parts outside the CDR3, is DARVTQTPRHKVTEMGQEVTMRCQPILGHNTVFWYRQTMMQGLELLAYFRNRAPLDDSGMPKDRFSAEMPDATLATLKIQPSEPRDSAVYFCASGLYQGIGYTFGSGTRLTVV.

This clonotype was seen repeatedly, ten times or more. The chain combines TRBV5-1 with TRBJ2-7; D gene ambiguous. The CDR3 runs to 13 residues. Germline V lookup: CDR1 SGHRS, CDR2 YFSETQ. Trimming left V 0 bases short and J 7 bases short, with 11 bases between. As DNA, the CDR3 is TGCGCCAGCAGCTTGGACTACCGTGGGGAGCAGTACTTC. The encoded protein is CASSLDYRGEQYF.

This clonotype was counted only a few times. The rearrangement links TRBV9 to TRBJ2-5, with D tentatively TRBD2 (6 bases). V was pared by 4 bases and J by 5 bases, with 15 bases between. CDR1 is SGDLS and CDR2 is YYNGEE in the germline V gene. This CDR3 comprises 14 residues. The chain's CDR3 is CASSSPGSGETQYF. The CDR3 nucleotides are TGTGCCAGCAGCTCCCCCGGGAGCGGTGAGACCCAGTACTTC.

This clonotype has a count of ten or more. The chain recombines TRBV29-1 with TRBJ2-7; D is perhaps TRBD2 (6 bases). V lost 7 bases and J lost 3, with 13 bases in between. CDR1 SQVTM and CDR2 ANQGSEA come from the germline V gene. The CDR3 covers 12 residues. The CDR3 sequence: CSAVEGSYEQYF. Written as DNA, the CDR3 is TGCAGCGCCGTGGAGGGAAGCTACGAGCAGTACTTC.